This entry lists 2 T cell receptor beta chains sequenced from one sample in a study of blood T cell repertoires in COVID-19. Sequencing used immunoSEQ multiplex PCR; TCRdb keeps in-frame clones, though not all of them. The sample yields hundreds of thousands of clones, 85% to 90% seen once. The specimen was PBMCs or T cells enriched from blood (not recorded which). The source of these receptors is a woman in her forties or fifties who had recovered from COVID-19.

The V call is TRBV4-3, the J call TRBJ2-1; D possibly corresponds to TRBD2 (5 bases). The V gene lost 0 bases and the J gene lost 9 bases, with 12 bases spanning the gap. Germline CDR1 reads LGHNA; CDR2 reads YSLEER. This CDR3 contains 14 residues. CDR3 sequence reads: CASSQDNLGAEQFF. CDR3 bases: TGCGCCAGCAGCCAAGATAACCTGGGAGCTGAGCAGTTCTTC.

The chain couples TRBV6-4 to TRBJ2-5; 8 bases agree with TRBD1. The J segment lost 2 bases and the V segment lost 2 bases, leaving 10 bases of the junction unmatched. This CDR3 has 17 residues. The V gene's germline CDR1 is MRHNA and CDR2 SNTAGT. The CDR3 bases are TGTGCCAGCAGTGACACAACACAGACAGGGGATCAAGAGACCCAGTACTTC. This codes for CASSDTTQTGDQETQYF.